Reported below is one T cell receptor beta chain. Its antigen is currently unknown. The junction departs from the called germline gene at one end, perhaps through a read error. The entry originates in a study of PD-1 blockade in classical Hodgkin lymphoma. Findings of the study overall: Newly diagnosed patients reportedly had lower baseline TCR diversity than healthy donors.

Each of the patients experienced relapse following autologous stem cell transplantation, and their brentuximab vedotin exposure differed. Complete response, partial response or progressive disease constituted the best response categories observed. TCRdb's table, derived via immunoSEQ multiplex PCR, lists solely in-frame clones and lacks some. Among about 85,000 clones listed, about 90% were seen once. From germline, CDR1 is LNHDA and CDR2 SQIVND (reference sequence). There are 14 residues in the CDR3. The chain carries TRBV19 and TRBJ1-5; 10 positions match TRBD1. This TCR came from a human donor with classical Hodgkin lymphoma. The specimen was peripheral blood mononuclear cells (PBMCs), collected before the second cycle of nivolumab. The CDR3 region has the DNA TGTGCCAGCAGTACGACAGGGGGCAGGCAGCCCCAGCATTTT. Protein sequence: CASSTTGGRQPQHF.